The rows below give T cell receptor beta chains drawn from one sample of a study of a mutant IDH1 vaccine in newly diagnosed glioma. TCRdb's table, derived via immunoSEQ multiplex PCR, lists solely in-frame clones and lacks some. The sample has some 70,000 clones, more than 65% seen once. The sample in question was PBMCs, obtained from a glioma patient treated with radiotherapy, temozolomide or both. The receptors were sampled from a man between 45 and 60 years old with glioma. Each CDR3 is given with its conserved first and last residue. A D gene is named only where the DNA matches it firmly. Some rows have no size entry. The others give once, few or many, or a class for an expanded clone.

d_gene,abundance,j_gene,v_gene,CDR3nt,CDR3aa
NA,NA,TRBJ1-2,TRBV21-1,TGTGCCAGCAGCGCGAAAAAGAGTACTAACTATGGCTACACCTTC,CASSAKKSTNYGYTF
NA,NA,TRBJ2-3,TRBV7-2,TGTGCCAGCAGACGCCCGGGACCTCTCACAGATACGCAGTATTTT,CASRRPGPLTDTQYF
TRBD1,NA,TRBJ2-7,TRBV29-1,TGCAGCGTTGAAAGGGGACAGGGTACCTACGAGCAGTACTTC,CSVERGQGTYEQYF
TRBD1,NA,TRBJ2-1,TRBV4-2,TGTGCCAGCAGCCTTTACCGGGACAGTTCCTACAATGAGCAGTTCTTC,CASSLYRDSSYNEQFF
NA,NA,TRBJ2-7,TRBV7-2,TGTGCCAGCAGAAACAACTACGAGCAGTACTTC,CASRNNYEQYF
NA,NA,TRBJ2-2,TRBV9,TGTGCCAGCAGCGTAGTCGAATCCGTGGCCGGGGAGCTGTTTTTT,CASSVVESVAGELFF
TRBD2,NA,TRBJ2-7,TRBV18,TGTGCCAGCTCACCACCGGGGAGGGCGGCCTACGAGCAGTACTTC,CASSPPGRAAYEQYF
NA,NA,TRBJ2-7,TRBV7-2,TGTGCCAGCAGCCTGATGCATGGACTGCCCTACGAGCAGTACTTC,CASSLMHGLPYEQYF
NA,NA,TRBJ2-2,TRBV9,TGTGCCAGCAGCAAGATCCGGACACTCACCGGGGAGCTGTTTTTT,CASSKIRTLTGELFF
NA,once,TRBJ1-1,TRBV5-1,TGCGCCAGCAGCACCCCATCCCGGGGGCCGGACACTGAAGCTTTCTTT,CASSTPSRGPDTEAFF
TRBD1,NA,TRBJ1-2,TRBV5-1,TGCGCCAGCAGCCACCCTCAGGGGGCTGATGGCTACACCTTC,CASSHPQGADGYTF
NA,NA,TRBJ2-7,TRBV5-6,TGTGCCAGCAGCTTGGGCCGGGGGTTCCACGAGCAGTACTTC,CASSLGRGFHEQYF
NA,NA,TRBJ1-1,TRBV7-2,TGTGCCAGCAGCCGTGCGTACGTGTCTTTCTTT,CASSRAYVSFF
TRBD1,NA,TRBJ2-3,TRBV30,TGTGCCTGGAGTGAGGGACAGGGGGCATTAGATACGCAGTATTTT,CAWSEGQGALDTQYF
NA,NA,TRBJ1-4,TRBV5-8,TGTGCCAGCAGCTTGCGGGGAAGGACTAATGAAAAACTGTTTTTT,CASSLRGRTNEKLFF
TRBD1,few,TRBJ2-1,TRBV29-1,TGCAGCGTGAGGGGGCCCCTTAGCCACAATGAGCAGTTCTTC,CSVRGPLSHNEQFF
NA,few,TRBJ2-2,TRBV18,TGTGCCAGCTCACCTTCCAGGACGACGAACACCGGGGAGCTGTTTTTT,CASSPSRTTNTGELFF
NA,NA,TRBJ1-2,TRBV6-5,TGTGCCAGCAGTTACTCCTATCGGGGTTCGGGTGGCTACACCTTC,CASSYSYRGSGGYTF
TRBD1,once,TRBJ1-2,TRBV10-3,TGTGCCATCAGTGAGTCCCCGGGACAGACTAACTATGGCTACACCTTC,CAISESPGQTNYGYTF
NA,NA,TRBJ1-2,TRBV29-1,TGCAGCGTTGAACAAATCGGGAGGTCAGGGGCCATTAACTATGGCTACACCTTC,CSVEQIGRSGAINYGYTF
NA,NA,TRBJ2-7,TRBV19,TGTGCCAGTAGTATTTCGCCGAAAGGGGCCTACGAGCAGTACTTC,CASSISPKGAYEQYF
NA,NA,TRBJ1-2,TRBV6-5,TGTGCCAGCAGTTCCCCGGAAAACTATGGCTACACCTTC,CASSSPENYGYTF